Sequencing of this TCR beta chain was carried out in a study of blood T cell repertoires in COVID-19. About the research overall: The samples span acute and convalescent COVID-19 from the United States, Italy and Spain. Sample material is recorded as cDNA or gDNA derived from T cells, B-cell-depleted T cells, or PBMCs.

Seattle's enrolled individuals joined amid active infection and were then monitored longitudinally. This clone has just one count. The method was immunoSEQ multiplex PCR; TCRdb's version includes in-frame clones alone and lacks a portion of them. The table lists approximately 340,000 clones, roughly 89% of them singletons, with roughly 8.9% in the top ten. The source of this sequence is a man aged 30-40 years with COVID-19, enrolled during active disease. The sequenced material came from peripheral blood.

CDR3 amino acids: CASSPPNIQETQYF. The CDR3, as DNA: TGTGCCAGCTCACCACCTAACATCCAAGAGACCCAGTACTTC. This sequence joins TRBV18 and TRBJ2-5; D is uncertain. The CDR3 totals 14 residues. CDR1 is KGHSH and CDR2 is LQKENI in the germline V gene. V was pared by 0 bases and J by 1 base, with 6 bases between. Full variable domain (remainder filled in from reference TRBV18 and TRBJ2-5): NAGVMQNPRHLVRRRGQEARLRCSPMKGHSHVYWYRQLPEEGLKFMVYLQKENIIDESGMPKERFSAEFPKEGPSILRIQQVVRGDSAAYFCASSPPNIQETQYFGPGTRLLVL.